These T cell receptor beta chains were read from a single sample in a study of blood T cell repertoires in COVID-19. Profiled with immunoSEQ multiplex PCR; TCRdb holds only in-frame clones, not every one. The sample has around 230,000 clones, approximately 87% seen once; the top ten hold about 2.5%. The specimen sequenced was peripheral blood. The source of these receptors is a woman aged 70-85 years with active or convalescent COVID-19. Each CDR3 is given with its conserved first and last residue. A D gene is named only where the DNA matches it firmly. Only part of the rows carry a size: once, few, many, or a class if the clone is expanded.

v_gene	abundance	d_gene	j_gene	CDR3nt	CDR3aa
TRBV5-1	few	-	TRBJ2-7	TGCGCCAGCAGCCCTTTAGACAGGCACGAGCAGTACTTC	CASSPLDRHEQYF
TRBV30	-	-	TRBJ2-7	TGTGCCGGATCCCGGGACACCCTAGGGGGGGGCGAGCAGTACTTC	CAGSRDTLGGGEQYF
TRBV6-4	-	-	TRBJ2-2	TGTGCCAGCAGCGGGTTCGCGAACACCGGGGAGCTGTTTTTT	CASSGFANTGELFF
TRBV15	-	-	TRBJ1-1	TGTGCCACCAGCACTCATGAGGACAGTCCCACTGAAGCTTTCTTT	CATSTHEDSPTEAFF
TRBV11-3	-	-	TRBJ1-6	TGTGCCAGCAGCCCACGTCGCGCGGATAATTCACCCCTCCACTTT	CASSPRRADNSPLHF
TRBV28	-	TRBD1	TRBJ1-1	TGTGCCAGCAGGAAGGACAGGGGTTTTAAAGCTTTCTTT	CASRKDRGFKAFF
TRBV30	-	TRBD1	TRBJ2-5	TGTGCCTGGAGTGTAGGGGACAGGGAAGAGACCCAGTACTTC	CAWSVGDREETQYF
TRBV30	-	-	TRBJ2-3	TGTGCCTGGATTCGCCGGGACTCGTATGATACGCAGTATTTT	CAWIRRDSYDTQYF
TRBV6-1	-	TRBD2	TRBJ2-1	TGTGCCAGCAGTGAAGAAGAACGACTAGCGGGAGTCAATGAGCAGTTCTTC	CASSEEERLAGVNEQFF
TRBV10-3	-	TRBD1	TRBJ1-6	TGTGCCATCAAGACCGAGGGACAGTCTAATTCACCCCTCCACTTT	CAIKTEGQSNSPLHF
TRBV12-5	-	TRBD2	TRBJ2-3	TGTGCTAGTGGCAGCGGGGGCCTTAGCACAGATACGCAGTATTTT	CASGSGGLSTDTQYF
TRBV5-4	few	TRBD2	TRBJ2-1	TGTGCCAGCAGCCCCGGGGCGCTTAGCGGGGGGGCGGTGAATGAGCAGTTCTTC	CASSPGALSGGAVNEQFF
TRBV4-1	-	-	TRBJ1-6	TGCGCCAGCAGCCAAGGGGAGGCATCACCCCTCCACTTT	CASSQGEASPLHF
TRBV5-6	-	-	TRBJ2-3	TGTGCCAGCAGCTCGTATACAGATACGCAGTATTTT	CASSSYTDTQYF
TRBV7-9	-	-	TRBJ2-4	TGTGCCAGCAGCTTAGTGCCGGGAACCAAAAACATTCAGTACTTC	CASSLVPGTKNIQYF